This is a list of T cell receptor beta chains from one sample in a study of control samples from healthy donors and cancer patients. Measured with immunoSEQ multiplex PCR; TCRdb has only the in-frame clones, and not every one. The sample records 120,000 or so clones, 85% to 95% being singletons. The sample was PBMCs. The receptors originated from a man older than 75 with head and neck cancer. Both conserved end residues are part of each CDR3. The D gene is left open where the match is weak. Only part of the rows carry a size: once, few, many, or a class if the clone is expanded.

d_gene	j_gene	v_gene	abundance	len	CDR3aa	CDR3nt
TRBD1	TRBJ2-2	TRBV4-1	-	17	CASSNMRTGSLTGELFF	TGCGCCAGCAGCAACATGAGGACAGGGTCGCTCACCGGGGAGCTGTTTTTT
-	TRBJ2-7	TRBV6-6	-	17	CASSPTGPPAWAYEQYF	TGTGCCAGCAGTCCTACCGGGCCTCCAGCTTGGGCCTACGAGCAGTACTTC
TRBD2	TRBJ2-7	TRBV6-5	once	15	CAAAGGRGKNYEQYF	TGTGCGGCAGCGGGAGGCCGGGGGAAGAACTACGAGCAGTACTTC
-	TRBJ1-1	TRBV2	-	15	CASSPRPGQNTEAFF	TGTGCCAGCAGTCCTCGCCCCGGACAGAACACTGAAGCTTTCTTT
-	TRBJ1-1	TRBV3-1/TRBV3-2	-	19	CASSRGPRNGWGQNTEAFF	TGTGCCAGCAGCCGGGGCCCCCGCAACGGGTGGGGCCAGAACACTGAAGCTTTCTTT
TRBD2	TRBJ2-1	TRBV7-2	-	17	CASSDGLAGGEGNEQFF	TGTGCCAGCAGCGACGGACTAGCGGGGGGGGAAGGGAATGAGCAGTTCTTC
-	TRBJ1-2	TRBV7-2	-	13	CASSLIGARGYTF	TGTGCCAGCAGCTTAATAGGGGCCCGGGGCTACACCTTC
-	TRBJ1-2	TRBV9	-	15	CASSVAKGHNYGYTF	TGTGCCAGCAGCGTGGCAAAGGGGCATAACTATGGCTACACCTTC
-	TRBJ1-2	TRBV15	few	16	CATSRDSVVTAYGYTF	TGTGCCACCAGCAGAGATTCAGTTGTGACAGCGTATGGCTACACCTTC
TRBD1	TRBJ1-1	TRBV19	-	13	CASSGQANTEAFF	TGTGCCAGTTCCGGACAGGCGAACACTGAAGCTTTCTTT
-	TRBJ1-2	TRBV5-6	-	16	CASSPGTAGVGYGYTF	TGTGCCAGCAGCCCGGGAACTGCGGGGGTAGGGTATGGCTACACCTTC
-	TRBJ1-2	TRBV30	-	13	CAWSLRRGDGYTF	TGTGCCTGGAGTCTTAGGAGGGGAGATGGCTACACCTTC
-	TRBJ2-7	TRBV6-5	-	13	CASSYLQGGEQYF	TGTGCCAGCAGTTACTTACAGGGCGGGGAGCAGTACTTC
-	TRBJ1-1	TRBV19	-	14	CASSIARTDTEAFF	TGTGCCAGTAGTATAGCTAGGACGGACACTGAAGCTTTCTTT
-	TRBJ1-3	TRBV6-5	-	16	CASSYSGMASGNTIYF	TGTGCCAGCAGTTACTCAGGGATGGCCTCTGGAAACACCATATATTTT
TRBD1	TRBJ2-7	TRBV19	-	16	CASTEGPPDRGYEQYF	TGTGCCAGTACTGAAGGGCCCCCGGACAGGGGATACGAGCAGTACTTC
TRBD1	TRBJ1-1	TRBV5-1	few	14	CASSTQSGQVGAFF	TGCGCCAGCAGCACCCAGTCGGGACAGGTCGGGGCTTTCTTT
-	TRBJ1-2	TRBV5-6	-	15	CASSLGEGGAYGYTF	TGTGCCAGCAGCTTGGGTGAAGGAGGGGCATATGGCTACACCTTC
-	TRBJ1-1	TRBV5-1	-	15	CASSLVTGPNTEAFF	TGCGCCAGCAGCTTGGTTACAGGACCCAACACTGAAGCTTTCTTT
TRBD1	TRBJ2-3	TRBV12-3/TRBV12-4	once	11	CASSQGQGPYF	TGTGCCAGCAGCCAGGGACAGGGCCCGTATTTT
TRBD2	TRBJ2-7	TRBV12-5	-	16	CASGLEWAGERDEQYF	TGTGCTAGTGGTTTGGAGTGGGCGGGAGAAAGGGACGAGCAGTACTTC
-	TRBJ1-1	TRBV6-2/TRBV6-3	-	16	CASSYSIRWKNTEAFF	TGTGCCAGCAGTTACTCGATTCGGTGGAAGAACACTGAAGCTTTCTTT
TRBD1	TRBJ1-2	TRBV7-9	-	17	CASSLGSGTGRGYGYTF	TGTGCCAGCAGCTTAGGCTCCGGGACAGGTCGGGGGTATGGCTACACCTTC
TRBD1	TRBJ1-5	TRBV30	once	13	CAWSPDRDQPQHF	TGTGCCTGGAGCCCGGACAGGGATCAGCCCCAGCATTTT
TRBD2	TRBJ2-1	TRBV7-6	-	16	CASSLAPGTSGGEQFF	TGTGCCAGCAGCTTAGCTCCCGGGACTAGCGGGGGTGAGCAGTTCTTC
-	TRBJ2-7	TRBV19	medium-sized	11	CASSQSYEQYF	TGTGCCAGTAGCCAGTCTTACGAGCAGTACTTC
TRBD1	TRBJ1-2	TRBV6-5	-	15	CASSYSMTGAKGYTF	TGTGCCAGCAGTTACTCAATGACAGGGGCGAAAGGCTACACCTTC
TRBD1	TRBJ1-5	TRBV18	once	16	CASSRAGAGGNQPQHF	TGTGCCAGCTCCCGGGCGGGTGCAGGGGGAAATCAGCCCCAGCATTTT
-	TRBJ1-5	TRBV30	-	13	CAWSLQDNQPQHF	TGTGCCTGGAGTTTACAGGACAATCAGCCCCAGCATTTT
-	TRBJ1-2	TRBV30	-	13	CAWSVLRGHGYTF	TGTGCCTGGAGTGTATTGAGGGGCCATGGCTACACCTTC
-	TRBJ1-6	TRBV7-2	once	12	CASSRANSPLHF	TGTGCCAGCAGCCGGGCCAATTCACCCCTCCACTTT
-	TRBJ2-1	TRBV7-9	-	11	CAYTPLSEQFF	TGTGCCTATACACCTTTAAGTGAGCAGTTCTTC
-	TRBJ2-7	TRBV27	-	14	CASSLSIASYEQYF	TGTGCCAGCAGTTTAAGTATAGCCTCCTACGAGCAGTACTTC
TRBD1	TRBJ1-2	TRBV5-3	-	15	CARSFPGGSNYGYTF	TGTGCCAGAAGCTTCCCAGGGGGCAGTAACTATGGCTACACCTTC
-	TRBJ1-2	TRBV9	-	15	CASSGRQDTRYGYTF	TGTGCCAGCAGCGGCCGGCAGGACACTCGCTATGGCTACACCTTC
-	TRBJ2-2	TRBV5-5	-	13	CASSLVDTGELFF	TGTGCCAGCAGCTTGGTGGACACCGGGGAGCTGTTTTTT
TRBD2	TRBJ2-2	TRBV18	few	14	CASSPRPSGGELFF	TGTGCCAGCTCACCAAGACCTAGCGGCGGGGAGCTGTTTTTT
-	TRBJ1-4	TRBV25-1	-	15	CASSEVGPTNEKLFF	TGTGCCAGCAGTGAAGTGGGGCCAACTAATGAAAAACTGTTTTTT
TRBD2	TRBJ2-4	TRBV2	-	15	CASGGSGGASLVQYF	TGTGCCAGCGGCGGTAGCGGGGGGGCCTCATTGGTTCAGTACTTC
-	TRBJ1-5	TRBV25-1	-	14	CASSETDLNQPQHF	TGTGCCAGCAGTGAGACAGACCTTAATCAGCCCCAGCATTTT
TRBD2	TRBJ2-1	TRBV28	-	16	CASTRRTSGTYNEQFF	TGTGCCAGCACCAGAAGGACTAGCGGTACCTACAATGAGCAGTTCTTC
TRBD2	TRBJ2-7	TRBV19	once	16	CASSLGYGTSSHEQYF	TGTGCCAGTAGTCTAGGATACGGGACTAGCAGCCACGAGCAGTACTTC
-	TRBJ1-6	TRBV16	-	14	CASSQEGPNSPLHF	TGTGCCAGCAGCCAAGAAGGGCCTAATTCACCCCTCCACTTT
-	TRBJ1-3	TRBV14	-	16	CASSSWTETPRNTIYF	TGTGCCAGCAGCAGCTGGACCGAGACACCTAGAAACACCATATATTTT
-	TRBJ1-2	TRBV27	once	13	CASSNLGDYGYTF	TGTGCCAGCTCCAACCTAGGCGACTATGGCTACACCTTC
-	TRBJ1-1	TRBV30	-	18	CAWSVSGARTGPGTEAFF	TGTGCCTGGAGTGTATCAGGGGCACGCACGGGCCCTGGCACTGAAGCTTTCTTT
-	TRBJ2-2	TRBV6-6	-	15	CASSSGLANTGELFF	TGTGCCAGCAGTTCGGGACTTGCGAACACCGGGGAGCTGTTTTTT
-	TRBJ1-1	TRBV5-6	once	16	CASSEPGSGIDTEAFF	TGTGCCAGCAGCGAACCAGGGTCTGGCATCGACACTGAAGCTTTCTTT
-	TRBJ2-5	TRBV5-6	-	15	CASSRPLARVTTQYF	TGTGCCAGCAGCCGCCCCCTAGCGAGGGTTACAACCCAGTACTTC
TRBD1	TRBJ1-5	TRBV23-1	once	17	CASSPPGGDESNQPQHF	TGCGCCAGCAGTCCCCCAGGGGGGGATGAAAGCAATCAGCCCCAACATTTT
TRBD2	TRBJ2-7	TRBV10-2	-	15	CASARGTNRQYEQYF	TGCGCCAGCGCTCGAGGGACTAACCGCCAGTACGAGCAGTACTTC
-	TRBJ1-1	TRBV30	few	13	CAWSAQGRTEAFF	TGTGCCTGGAGTGCCCAGGGGAGGACTGAAGCTTTCTTT
TRBD1	TRBJ1-6	TRBV2	once	11	CASGQGGPLHF	TGTGCCAGCGGACAGGGCGGACCCCTCCACTTT
TRBD2	TRBJ2-3	TRBV7-2	-	16	CASSPRTSPAGDTQYF	TGTGCCAGCAGCCCCCGGACTAGCCCAGCAGGAGATACGCAGTATTTT
TRBD1	TRBJ2-2	TRBV7-2	-	18	CASSLSGQARANTGELFF	TGTGCCAGCAGCTTATCGGGACAGGCCCGAGCGAACACCGGGGAGCTGTTTTTT
-	TRBJ1-6	TRBV5-6	-	16	CASSWGRAGSNSPLHF	TGTGCCAGCAGCTGGGGGAGGGCAGGCTCAAATTCACCCCTCCACTTT